A selection of T cell receptor beta chains follows, all from one sample in a study of cytomegalovirus exposure and HLA in healthy donors. Assay used: immunoSEQ multiplex PCR; TCRdb lists only in-frame clones, some missing. The profile shows approximately 110,000 clones, approximately 69% of them singletons. What was sequenced was PBMCs. Receptors were obtained from a man in his thirties or forties in good health and CMV-seronegative. Both conserved end residues are trimmed from each CDR3. The order of the fields is D gene, CDR3 length, V gene, CDR3 protein. D genes are given only for firm matches.

>TRBD1|14|TRBV30
AWRLPGTAYNSPLH
>-|13|TRBV7-3
ASSLSQGGPGELF
>TRBD1|11|TRBV28
ASSSTGGRAQY
>TRBD2|13|TRBV19
ASSIHSGRGDEQF
>TRBD1|12|TRBV11-2
ASSPTGGNQPQH
>-|14|TRBV5-1
ASSLVPGYSQETQY
>TRBD1|12|TRBV7-3
ASSRTGAYNEQF
>TRBD1|14|TRBV9
ASSVDIGQGRSEAF
>-|13|TRBV6-1
ASSEEGLVDTEAF
>TRBD2|13|TRBV7-8
ASSPAGVSHYEQY
>-|12|TRBV5-4
ASSSGTPDTEAF
>TRBD1|13|TRBV7-6
ASSTRTGATDTQY
>-|13|TRBV4-1
ASSQQTGENSPLH
>-|10|TRBV7-2
ASGRDFYGYT
>TRBD1|12|TRBV18
ATARDRKNTEAF
>TRBD1|12|TRBV5-5
ASSPPGQSRSKY
>-|14|TRBV7-3
ASSLTHGRGIDTQY
>-|14|TRBV21-1
ASSRRDARSVGELF
>-|11|TRBV19
ASINRDYTEAF
>TRBD1|12|TRBV5-1
ASSLADRESEAF
>-|11|TRBV5-4
ASSLVAVNEQF
>-|15|TRBV11-2
ASSFVVKLSSYNEQF
>TRBD2|13|TRBV27
ASSRREAGTDTQY
>TRBD1|13|TRBV5-6
ASTSRTGNPGELF
>-|13|TRBV7-2
ASSLAGGANEKLF
>TRBD1|12|TRBV28
ASTPGGLSQPQH
>TRBD1|11|TRBV28
ASQYRGNQPQH
>TRBD2|13|TRBV7-6
ASSPEAGARHEQF
>-|12|TRBV30
AWNRQGWNTEAF
>TRBD2|14|TRBV7-9
ASRGAGLAGNNEQF
>TRBD1|15|TRBV10-3
AISGSATGDYYNEQF
>-|12|TRBV5-6
ASSFNGQNTEAF
>-|13|TRBV27
ASSLGLSGANVLT
>TRBD1|14|TRBV9
ASSAEQGQGGYEQY
>-|11|TRBV6-4
ASSDGEGYGYT
>-|11|TRBV18
ASSPNNQETQY
>-|12|TRBV9
ASSPRQYAYGYT
>-|12|TRBV5-4
ASSFYPGTDTQY
>TRBD2|13|TRBV13
ASSLGGTSGNEQF
>-|12|TRBV30
AWSVGPSGTEAF
>-|13|TRBV21-1
ASSKGDRVLQPQH
>-|12|TRBV19
ASSIPGKPYGYT
>-|13|TRBV27
ASSFRGSGANVLT
>TRBD2|10|TRBV7-9
ASSLKGLALH
>TRBD2|14|TRBV28
ASGDSSAGATDTQY
>-|11|TRBV14
ASSQGLLYEAF
>-|12|TRBV5-6
ASSRTGFYNEQF
>TRBD1|14|TRBV5-6
ASSSGTAEGAYGYT
>TRBD1|15|TRBV27
ASRRIPGTAKDYGYT
>-|12|TRBV4-1
ASSQDMRGGEQF
>-|10|TRBV28
ASSSRQRGYT
>-|13|TRBV7-9
ASSLNAKLNTEAF
>TRBD1|13|TRBV5-4
ASSLDRGVTDTQY
>-|11|TRBV6-4
ASSVAYNQPQH
>TRBD1|13|TRBV6-1
ASSDRTGGRYEQY